The present T cell receptor (beta chain) was sequenced within a study of PD-1 and CTLA-4 blockade in melanoma. This CDR3 contains 11 residues. CDR1 is SGHVS and CDR2 is FNYEAQ in the germline V gene. Trimming took 4 bases from V and 8 from J, leaving 8 bases between them. Libraries were prepared by immunoSEQ multiplex PCR; TCRdb keeps only in-frame clonotypes and omits some of them. The data contain 7,000 to 8,000 clones, roughly 80% of them seen just once; the ten biggest clones take up under 45%. The receptor was isolated from a human donor with melanoma. The chain carries TRBV7-6 and TRBJ1-1; D uncertain. Specimen: CD8+ T cells from peripheral blood, collected before anti-PD-1 treatment. The CDR3 DNA is TGTGCCAGCAGCTCCCGCCAGGAAGCTTTCTTT. It translates to CASSSRQEAFF.